This passage covers 24 T cell receptor beta chains from one sample sequenced in a study of shared clonotypes between healthy human individuals. Repertoires were generated with immunoSEQ multiplex PCR, while TCRdb's copy carries only in-frame clones and drops some. The data hold about 2 million clones, with approximately 94% observed a single time. CD8 cells classed as naive were CD45RO-negative and positively selected for CCR7, excluding terminally differentiated effector memory CD45RA+ cells. Input material: naive CD8+ T cells sorted from blood. The receptors derive from a man between 18 and 35 years old in good health.

V and J are TRBV28 and TRBJ1-2; 8 bases fit TRBD1. The CDR3 is 16 amino acids. The germline gives CDR1 MDHEN, CDR2 SYDVKM. J gave up 1 base and V 2 bases, and 6 bases lay outside the gene matches. In DNA, the CDR3 is TGTGCCAGCAGTTTAAGACAGGGGCCCCGTAACTATGGCTACACCTTC. Protein: CASSLRQGPRNYGYTF.

Points on this clone: The same CDR3 also results from other DNA sequences found in this sample. The chain combines TRBV6-1 with TRBJ1-6; unclear D gene. There are 11 residues in the CDR3. Trimming pared 1 base from V and 12 bases from J, leaving 4 bases between. Per germline, CDR1 MNHNS and CDR2 SASEGT. In nucleotides, the CDR3 is TGTGCCAGCAGTGAAGACAGACCCCTCCACTTT. Amino acids: CASSEDRPLHF.

The count of this clone is one. The genes are TRBV7-2 and TRBJ2-3; either TRBD1 or TRBD2 may supply D (5 bases each). Per germline, CDR1 SGHTA and CDR2 FQGNSA. The CDR3 runs to 14 residues. The V and J ends lost 10 bases and 2 bases respectively, with 16 bases between them. CDR3 sequence reads: CAILDWGNTDTQYF. The CDR3 DNA follows: TGTGCCATTCTGGACTGGGGGAACACAGATACGCAGTATTTT.

This chain links TRBV7-9 with TRBJ2-1; no firm D call. CDR3 length: 14 residues. Germline V gene data show CDR1 as SEHNR and CDR2 as FQNEAQ (reference sequence). The V end was cut by 5 bases, the J end by 3 bases, with 11 bases between. The CDR3 nucleotides read TGTGCCAGCAGCCCAGTGGCTGGCTACAATGAGCAGTTCTTC. Translating gives CASSPVAGYNEQFF.

This chain links TRBV5-6 with TRBJ2-7, with 7 bases aligning to TRBD2. The CDR3 covers 16 residues. V dropped 0 bases and J dropped 2; count of bases not matched to a gene: 8. Germline CDR1 reads SGHDT; CDR2 reads YYEEEE. The CDR3 DNA is TGTGCCAGCAGCTTGGGTCCTAGCGGATCCGCCTACGAGCAGTACTTC. Translated, it gives CASSLGPSGSAYEQYF.

The J gene is TRBJ2-7, the V gene TRBV5-4; 7 positions match TRBD1. Unmatched junction bases numbered 3, after V lost 4 bases and J lost 5 bases. Germline V gene sequence: CDR1 SGHNT, CDR2 YYREEE (reference sequence). The length of the CDR3 is 12 residues. The CDR3 nucleotides are TGTGCCAGCAGCCCGACAGGGAACGAGCAGTACTTC. Amino acids: CASSPTGNEQYF.

This chain uses TRBV4-3 with TRBJ2-5, with TRBD2 identical over 8 bases. Germline V lookup: CDR1 LGHNA, CDR2 YSLEER. The ends lost 0 bases at V and 5 bases at J; junction bases unmatched: 8. This CDR3 region has 16 residues. The CDR3, as DNA: TGCGCCAGCAGCCAAGATCTGGGACTAGAGGTGGAGACCCAGTACTTC. The encoded protein is CASSQDLGLEVETQYF.

The chain employs TRBV4-1 and TRBJ1-1; 10 bases fit TRBD1. The germline V gene encodes CDR1 MGHRA and CDR2 YSYEKL. CDR3 size: 18 residues. V was pared by 1 base and J by 2 bases, with 10 bases of the junction left unmatched. The CDR3 sequence: CASSQGRDRGHTNTEAFF. The CDR3, as DNA: TGCGCCAGCAGCCAAGGGCGGGACAGGGGACATACAAACACTGAAGCTTTCTTT.

This clone occurred once. The chain joins TRBV2 to TRBJ1-4; D is uncertain. Germline lookup yields CDR1 SNHLY and CDR2 FYNNEI. This CDR3 comprises 12 residues. V was cut by 6 bases and J by 5 bases, with 7 bases left in between. In DNA form, the CDR3 reads TGTGCCAGCAGCCAGGAAAATGAAAAACTGTTTTTT. Its translation: CASSQENEKLFF. The full variable domain, completed using reference TRBV2 and TRBJ1-4, is EPEVTQTPSHQVTQMGQEVILRCVPISNHLYFYWYRQILGQKVEFLVSFYNNEISEKSEIFDDQFSVERPDGSNFTLKIRSTKLEDSAMYFCASSQENEKLFFGSGTQLSVL.

A single count supports this clone. Other DNA sequences of this sample code for an identical CDR3. The chain joins TRBV27 to TRBJ2-1; D uncertain. CDR1 is MNHEY, CDR2 SMNVEV, per germline (reference sequence). The CDR3 spans 14 residues. Between the trimmed V and J ends, which lost 0 bases and 6 bases, there was a span of 9 bases. CDR3 DNA: TGTGCCAGCAGTTTATCGTTAGGCGGCAATGAGCAGTTCTTC. Translating gives CASSLSLGGNEQFF.

V usage is TRBV29-1 and J usage is TRBJ2-1; TRBD2 agrees at 7 bases. Germline V lookup: CDR1 SQVTM, CDR2 ANQGSEA. Trimming cost V 4 bases and J 4 bases; bases outside gene matches: 4. The length of the CDR3 is 13 residues. The CDR3 loop is CSVVGDYYNEQFF. CDR3 DNA: TGCAGCGTTGTTGGGGACTATTACAATGAGCAGTTCTTC.

As for this clone: The same CDR3 also results from other DNA sequences found in this sample. The rearrangement joins TRBV19 to TRBJ1-5, with D hard to call. V gave up 1 base and J gave up 0 bases, with 7 bases separating them. The CDR3 is 15 residues long. Germline V gene data show CDR1 as LNHDA and CDR2 as SQIVND (reference sequence). In DNA, the CDR3 is TGTGCCAGTAGTATAGGCAGGTATAGCAATCAGCCCCAGCATTTT. Its translation is CASSIGRYSNQPQHF.

The V gene is TRBV9, the J gene TRBJ2-7; the D gene is possibly TRBD1 (5 bases). The germline V and J ends were trimmed by 0 bases and 6 bases, with 13 bases remaining between them. CDR1 and CDR2 (germline): SGDLS, YYNGEE. The CDR3 has 14 residues. In DNA form, the CDR3 reads TGTGCCAGCAGCGTAGGTGGGAACACAGGCGAGCAGTACTTC. It translates to CASSVGGNTGEQYF.

This clone was seen a single time. The gene calls are TRBV7-9 and TRBJ1-2; 7 positions match TRBD1. CDR1 is SEHNR and CDR2 is FQNEAQ in the germline V gene (reference sequence). V gave up 0 bases and J gave up 4 bases; unmatched junction bases: 2. The length of the CDR3 is 14 residues. The CDR3 DNA sequence: TGTGCCAGCAGCTTAGCAGGGGGCAGCTATGGCTACACCTTC. It specifies CASSLAGGSYGYTF.

The chain combines TRBV4-3 with TRBJ2-5, with 7 bases identical to TRBD1. The germline CDR1 and CDR2 sequences are LGHNA and YSLEER. Trimming took 2 bases from V and 5 from J; bases not matched to a gene: 8. This CDR3 has 15 residues. DNA for the CDR3: TGCGCCAGCAGCCAATCACCAGGGGGTAGGGAGACCCAGTACTTC. Translating it yields CASSQSPGGRETQYF.

The V and J genes are TRBV14 and TRBJ2-7; TRBD2 aligns across 8 bases. This CDR3 spans 15 amino acids. The germline V gene has CDR1 SGHDN and CDR2 FVKESK. V lost 4 bases to trimming and J lost 3 bases; unmatched junction nucleotides: 8. The CDR3 reads CASSPGAGGHYEQYF. The CDR3 DNA is TGTGCCAGCAGCCCGGGGGCGGGAGGACACTACGAGCAGTACTTC.

The chain is built from TRBV6-1 and TRBJ2-7, with 8 bases lining up with TRBD2. V was clipped by 6 bases and J by 3 bases; unmatched bases: 10. Germline loops: CDR1 MNHNS, CDR2 SASEGT. This CDR3 is 15 amino acids long. The CDR3 protein is CASREPGRGVYEQYF. In DNA form, the CDR3 reads TGTGCCAGCAGAGAGCCGGGGCGGGGGGTCTACGAGCAGTACTTC.

This sequence joins TRBV30 and TRBJ2-1; D possibly corresponds to TRBD1 (6 bases). Germline V gene lookup returns CDR1 GTSNPN and CDR2 SVGIG (reference sequence). CDR3 length: 12 amino acids. Trimming took 4 bases from V and 9 from J, leaving 13 bases between them. The CDR3 DNA is TGTGCCTGGATGAAACAGGGTAGTGAGCAGTTCTTC. This sequence encodes CAWMKQGSEQFF.

This clone has a single count. The rearrangement uses TRBV7-9 and TRBJ2-5; 15 bases are shared with TRBD2. The germline V gene encodes CDR1 SEHNR and CDR2 FQNEAQ (reference sequence). The length of the CDR3 is 18 residues. The J segment lost 6 bases and the V segment lost 4 bases, leaving 12 bases of the junction unmatched. CDR3 DNA: TGTGCCAGCAGCTCCACCGGGACTAGCGGGAGGATTTGGCAGACCCAGTACTTC. Protein sequence: CASSSTGTSGRIWQTQYF. Full variable domain (rest looked up from reference TRBV7-9 and TRBJ2-5): DTGVSQNPRHKITKRGQNVTFRCDPISEHNRLYWYRQTLGQGPEFLTYFQNEAQLEKSRLLSDRFSAERPKGSFSTLEIQRTEQGDSAMYLCASSSTGTSGRIWQTQYFGPGTRLLVL.

This chain connects TRBV9 to TRBJ2-1, with 7 bases identical to TRBD2. V was clipped by 3 bases and J by 1 base; unmatched bases: 4. This CDR3 has 15 residues. CDR1 is SGDLS and CDR2 is YYNGEE in the germline V gene. The CDR3 here is CASSEIAGSYNEQFF. The CDR3 nucleotides read TGTGCCAGCAGCGAAATAGCGGGTTCCTACAATGAGCAGTTCTTC. Complete variable domain (other parts from reference TRBV9 and TRBJ2-1): DSGVTQTPKHLITATGQRVTLRCSPRSGDLSVYWYQQSLDQGLQFLIQYYNGEERAKGNILERFSAQQFPDLHSELNLSSLELGDSALYFCASSEIAGSYNEQFFGPGTRLTVL.

This chain connects TRBV28 to TRBJ1-4; TRBD1 might be the D (5 bases). Trimming took off 5 bases at V and 4 bases at J, with 17 bases between the two ends. Germline-derived CDR1 and CDR2 are MDHEN and SYDVKM. The CDR3 runs 16 residues. This chain's CDR3 is CASSEETGSLNEKLFF. The CDR3 nucleotides are TGTGCCAGCAGTGAGGAAACAGGATCCCTTAATGAAAAACTGTTTTTT. The full variable domain, rest sourced from reference TRBV28 and TRBJ1-4, is DVKVTQSSRYLVKRTGEKVFLECVQDMDHENMFWYRQDPGLGLRLIYFSYDVKMKEKGDIPEGYSVSREKKERFSLILESASTNQTSMYLCASSEETGSLNEKLFFGSGTQLSVL.

The chain has TRBV4-1 and TRBJ1-1, with D possibly matching TRBD1 (6 bases). The CDR3 is 15 amino acids. V lost 3 bases, J lost 1 base, and 12 bases lay in between. The germline gives CDR1 MGHRA, CDR2 YSYEKL. The CDR3 is CASSHFMTGNTEAFF. The CDR3 region has the DNA TGCGCCAGCAGCCACTTTATGACAGGGAACACTGAAGCTTTCTTT.

This clone has just a few counts. The V gene is TRBV19, the J gene TRBJ2-2; 11 nucleotides align to TRBD2. CDR1 LNHDA and CDR2 SQIVND come from the germline V gene (reference sequence). V lost 2 bases to trimming and J lost 11 bases; unmatched junction nucleotides: 4. This CDR3 region has 14 residues. CDR3 sequence (DNA): TGTGCCAGTAGTATACTAGCGGGAGGAGTCGAGCTGTTTTTT. Translation gives CASSILAGGVELFF.

The V call is TRBV6-6, the J call TRBJ2-3; D might be TRBD1 or TRBD2, each matching 6 bases. The CDR3 totals 16 residues. V lost 2 bases to trimming and J lost 1 base, with 13 bases between them. The germline V gene has CDR1 MNHNY and CDR2 SVGAGI (reference sequence). Written as DNA, the CDR3 is TGTGCCAGCAGTTACGACGGGGGCGGTGGCACAGATACGCAGTATTTT. Protein product: CASSYDGGGGTDTQYF.